The source of this T cell receptor beta chain is a study of monozygotic twins with inflammatory bowel disease. Study results and limitations: No one strong IBD-associated signal or clonotype was supported. Twin concordance left repertoire similarity unchanged, with limited power a possible explanation for this lack of difference.

TCRdb reprocessed the 5' RACE reads and reports one entry per CDR3 protein, with no DNA. The sample table includes about 380,000 distinct CDR3 sequences. The CDR3 sequence is 16 residues long. Details on this clonotype: Its antigen remains unknown.

The sample comprised blood. This chain uses TRBV12-2 with TRBJ1-1; TCRdb's assignment of TRBD1 cannot be checked, as there is no DNA. TRBV12-2 constitutes a pseudogene. The receptor comes from a human donor with ulcerative colitis or Crohn's disease, or a healthy co-twin of an affected twin (not recorded which). The CDR3 sequence is CASRLYRGPMNTEAFF.